Below are 31 T cell receptor beta chains sequenced from a single sample in a study of blood T cell repertoires in COVID-19. Libraries were prepared by immunoSEQ multiplex PCR; TCRdb keeps only in-frame clonotypes and omits some of them. Among some 150,000 clones listed, approximately 81% were seen once. Sequences were obtained from peripheral blood. The receptors derive from a human donor with acute or convalescent COVID-19. The donor label of this sample is uncertain.

The chain carries TRBV18 and TRBJ2-3; 10 bases are a match to TRBD2. The V and J ends lost 6 bases and 0 bases, in that order; junction bases with no gene match: 3. Looked up from germline, CDR1 is KGHSH and CDR2 is LQKENI. The CDR3 is 15 amino acids. This CDR3 reads CASSTSGYSTDTQYF. The DNA of the CDR3 is TGTGCCAGCTCGACTAGCGGGTATAGCACAGATACGCAGTATTTT.

The chain carries TRBV19 and TRBJ2-3; D is unresolved. This CDR3 spans 14 amino acids. Germline-derived CDR1 and CDR2 are LNHDA and SQIVND (reference sequence). V was shortened by 3 bases and J by 0 bases, with 7 bases between the two germline ends. The chain's CDR3 is CASSIPLSTDTQYF. In DNA, the CDR3 is TGTGCCAGTAGTATCCCCCTAAGCACAGATACGCAGTATTTT.

The J gene is TRBJ1-5, the V gene TRBV28; 10 nucleotides match TRBD1. The trim removed 7 bases at V and 4 bases at J, leaving 7 bases unmatched. The CDR3 covers 15 residues. Germline V lookup: CDR1 MDHEN, CDR2 SYDVKM. The CDR3 DNA follows: TGTGCCAGCATGCCGACGGGACAGGGGAATCAGCCCCAGCATTTT. Translated: CASMPTGQGNQPQHF.

The rearrangement joins TRBV28 to TRBJ1-5, with D perhaps matching TRBD1 (5 bases). V was clipped by 9 bases and J by 6 bases, with 18 bases between them. The germline gives CDR1 MDHEN, CDR2 SYDVKM. The CDR3 is 14 residues long. The CDR3 nucleotides are TGTGCCAGTAGTCTCCCGCAGGGCCGTCAGCCCCAGCATTTT. It encodes CASSLPQGRQPQHF.

A few counts support this clone. This chain connects TRBV29-1 to TRBJ2-5; TRBD1 agrees at 9 bases. CDR3 size: 15 residues. Germline V gene lookup returns CDR1 SQVTM and CDR2 ANQGSEA. The V gene end was trimmed by 6 bases and the J gene end by 4 bases; junction bases not matched to a gene: 12. The CDR3 nucleotides read TGCAGCGTCGTGGGCGGGACAGGGTACGGAGAGACCCAGTACTTC. Its translation is CSVVGGTGYGETQYF.

This chain uses TRBV5-3 with TRBJ2-5; 7 bases align to TRBD1. TRBV5-3 is identified as an open reading frame with a role that is uncertain. The V gene end was trimmed by 0 bases and the J gene end by 5 bases; junction bases not matched to a gene: 16. The CDR3 sequence is 18 residues long. The CDR3 spells CARSLDLVRGYCGETQYF. DNA of the CDR3: TGTGCCAGAAGCTTGGACCTTGTCAGGGGGTATTGTGGGGAGACCCAGTACTTC.

The chain combines TRBV10-3 with TRBJ1-1; 8 nucleotides agree with TRBD1. Germline V gene data show CDR1 as ENHRY and CDR2 as SYGVKD. This CDR3 comprises 13 residues. The junction had 3 bases not matched to a gene; V was cut back by 7 bases and J by 2 bases. Written as DNA, the CDR3 is TGTGCCATCAACGGACAGGGTAACACTGAAGCTTTCTTT. Translating gives CAINGQGNTEAFF.

The sample holds a few counts of this clone. J is TRBJ1-1 and V is TRBV19; D possibly corresponds to TRBD1 (6 bases). Germline V lookup: CDR1 LNHDA, CDR2 SQIVND (reference sequence). CDR3 length: 15 residues. The V and J ends lost 6 bases and 2 bases respectively, with 16 bases between them. The chain's CDR3 is CASRPGGAGNTEAFF. The CDR3 DNA follows: TGTGCCAGTAGGCCCGGGGGGGCAGGAAACACTGAAGCTTTCTTT. Full variable domain (rest looked up from reference TRBV19 and TRBJ1-1): DGGITQSPKYLFRKEGQNVTLSCEQNLNHDAMYWYRQDPGQGLRLIYYSQIVNDFQKGDIAEGYSVSREKKESFPLTVTSAQKNPTAFYLCASRPGGAGNTEAFFGQGTRLTVV.

The chain has TRBV10-3 and TRBJ2-3; TRBD1 matches at 7 bases. Germline V CDR1 and CDR2: ENHRY, SYGVKD. V shed 7 bases, J shed 0 bases, and the junction held 4 bases outside the gene matches. The CDR3 has 14 amino acids. The CDR3 region is CAIKGAFSTDTQYF. In nucleotides, the CDR3 is TGTGCCATCAAGGGGGCCTTCAGCACAGATACGCAGTATTTT.

The chain combines TRBV3-1 (or the pseudogene TRBV3-2) with TRBJ2-2, with 7 bases lining up with TRBD2. The CDR3 is made up of 14 amino acids. CDR1 is LGHDT and CDR2 is YNNKEL in the germline V gene (reference sequence). The V segment lost 4 bases and the J segment 5 bases; nucleotides outside the gene matches: 4. DNA for the CDR3: TGTGCCAGCAGCCTCAAGGGAGGGACCGGGGAGCTGTTTTTT. Protein sequence: CASSLKGGTGELFF.

This chain uses TRBV20-1 with TRBJ1-6; D not certain. V lost 3 bases and J 4 bases, leaving 13 bases between the germline ends. Germline V gene data show CDR1 as DFQATT and CDR2 as SNEGSKA (reference sequence). The CDR3 contains 15 residues. Written as DNA, the CDR3 is TGCAGTGCTAGTTCGGAGCATCTGTATAATTCACCCCTCCACTTT. As protein: CSASSEHLYNSPLHF.

The V and J genes are TRBV11-3 and TRBJ2-4, with 8 bases aligning to TRBD1. Germline loops: CDR1 SGHNT, CDR2 YENEEA. The CDR3 extends over 13 amino acids. The V gene end was trimmed by 5 bases and the J gene end by 9 bases; junction bases not matched to a gene: 6. Here the CDR3 reads CASSQGARGIQYF. CDR3 nucleotides: TGTGCCAGCAGCCAGGGGGCGCGGGGCATTCAGTACTTC.

V usage is TRBV4-3 and J usage is TRBJ1-1; D is perhaps TRBD1 (6 bases). The V gene lost 1 base and the J gene lost 5 bases, with 8 bases spanning the gap. Germline V lookup: CDR1 LGHNA, CDR2 YSLEER. The CDR3 sequence is 13 residues long. The CDR3 sequence: CASSQARGTEAFF. CDR3 DNA sequence: TGCGCCAGCAGCCAAGCAAGGGGGACTGAAGCTTTCTTT.

The J gene is TRBJ2-3, the V gene TRBV6-2 or TRBV6-3; 10 bases are a match to TRBD2. CDR1 is MNHEY, CDR2 SVGEGT, per germline. The ends lost 4 bases at V and 1 base at J; junction bases unmatched: 2. This CDR3 spans 15 amino acids. The CDR3 loop reads CASSLAGGGTDTQYF. The CDR3 DNA reads as TGTGCCAGCAGTTTAGCGGGAGGAGGCACAGATACGCAGTATTTT.

The chain recombines TRBV18 with TRBJ2-7, with 13 bases lining up with TRBD2. Germline loops: CDR1 KGHSH, CDR2 LQKENI. V lost 3 bases, J lost 0 bases, and 2 bases stayed unmatched. The CDR3 covers 16 residues. CDR3 protein: CASSPGLAGVSYEQYF. DNA for the CDR3: TGTGCCAGCTCACCTGGACTAGCGGGGGTCTCCTACGAGCAGTACTTC.

This chain uses TRBV18 with TRBJ2-2; possible D gene TRBD2, 6 bases. Trimming stripped 2 bases from V and 6 bases from J, with 13 bases between. The CDR3 is 15 amino acids. CDR1 is KGHSH and CDR2 is LQKENI in the germline V gene. The CDR3 is CASSPAGKQAGELFF. CDR3 sequence (DNA): TGTGCCAGCTCACCAGCGGGAAAGCAAGCCGGGGAGCTGTTTTTT.

This chain connects TRBV6-5 to TRBJ1-4; TRBD1 matches 7 bases. With V trimmed by 6 bases and J by 4 bases, 2 bases remained unmatched. Germline CDR1 and CDR2: MNHEY and SVGAGI. The CDR3 spans 13 residues. The CDR3 DNA reads as TGTGCCAGCAGACGACAGGGTAATGAAAAACTGTTTTTT. Residues: CASRRQGNEKLFF.

The chain recombines TRBV19 with TRBJ2-2; possibly TRBD1 for D (8 bases). V was trimmed by 7 bases and J by 3 bases, leaving 12 bases between them. This CDR3 is built from 14 residues. CDR1 is LNHDA, CDR2 SQIVND, per germline (reference sequence). The CDR3 protein is CASTTGGDTGELFF. The CDR3, as DNA: TGTGCCAGTACCACAGGGGGGGACACCGGGGAGCTGTTTTTT.

The CDR3 nucleotides read TGTGCCAGTTGCCCGTCAGTCGGGTATAGCAATCAGCCCCAGCATTTT. Its protein product is CASCPSVGYSNQPQHF. The chain joins TRBV19 to TRBJ1-5; no clear D gene. Germline V gives CDR1 LNHDA, CDR2 SQIVND (reference sequence). There are 16 residues in the CDR3. Between the trimmed V and J ends, which lost 8 bases and 0 bases, there was a span of 17 bases. Using reference TRBV19 and TRBJ1-5 for the parts outside the CDR3, the full variable domain is DGGITQSPKYLFRKEGQNVTLSCEQNLNHDAMYWYRQDPGQGLRLIYYSQIVNDFQKGDIAEGYSVSREKKESFPLTVTSAQKNPTAFYLCASCPSVGYSNQPQHFGDGTRLSIL.

This clone was seen a handful of times. The chain recombines TRBV19 with TRBJ1-2, with 8 bases fitting TRBD1. Germline lookup yields CDR1 LNHDA and CDR2 SQIVND (reference sequence). Germline trimming cut 8 bases from V and 4 bases from J; bases unmatched to any gene: 6. This CDR3 spans 13 amino acids. The CDR3 sequence is CASWDRRTYGYTF. The CDR3 DNA is TGTGCCAGTTGGGACAGGAGGACCTATGGCTACACCTTC.

CDR3 bases: TGCAGTGCTAGTATAGGGGCTAGCGTACAAGAGACCCAGTACTTC. It specifies CSASIGASVQETQYF. The gene calls are TRBV20-1 and TRBJ2-5; TRBD2 might be the D (6 bases). CDR1 DFQATT and CDR2 SNEGSKA come from the germline V gene (reference sequence). Trimming pared 3 bases from V and 2 bases from J, leaving 16 bases between. This CDR3 contains 15 residues.

The V call is TRBV10-3, the J call TRBJ2-3; the match to TRBD1 covers 7 bases. Germline V gene data show CDR1 as ENHRY and CDR2 as SYGVKD. The CDR3 contains 14 residues. Trimming at V came to 8 bases and at J to 1 base, leaving 6 bases not matched to a gene. The CDR3 protein is CAIGRQGGTDTQYF. The CDR3 DNA reads as TGTGCCATCGGTCGACAGGGTGGCACAGATACGCAGTATTTT.

This chain connects TRBV7-2 to TRBJ1-1; TRBD1 aligns across 8 bases. The CDR3 is 14 residues long. Germline V gives CDR1 SGHTA, CDR2 FQGNSA. After removal of 5 bases from V and 1 base from J, the junction contained 3 bases not matched to a gene. CDR3: CASSQGASNTEAFF. As DNA, the CDR3 is TGTGCCAGCAGCCAGGGGGCATCGAACACTGAAGCTTTCTTT.

V is TRBV19 and J is TRBJ2-2; TRBD1 matches 8 bases. The V and J ends lost 5 bases and 15 bases, in that order; junction bases with no gene match: 8. This CDR3 contains 12 residues. CDR1 and CDR2 from the germline V gene are LNHDA and SQIVND (reference sequence). The chain's CDR3 is CASSAWTGLLFF. The CDR3 region has the DNA TGTGCCAGTAGTGCGTGGACAGGGTTATTGTTTTTT.

The chain is built from TRBV6-6 and TRBJ2-3, with a possible D match to TRBD1 (6 bases). Trimming took off 5 bases at V and 2 bases at J, with 20 bases between the two ends. Germline CDR1 is MNHNY and CDR2 is SVGAGI (reference sequence). CDR3 length: 17 amino acids. The CDR3 sequence is CASSRTGHQANTDTQYF. The CDR3 DNA follows: TGTGCCAGCAGTCGCACGGGACACCAAGCCAACACAGATACGCAGTATTTT.

The chain recombines TRBV6-5 with TRBJ2-5; D might be TRBD1 (5 bases). CDR1 is MNHEY, CDR2 SVGAGI, per germline. The V end was cut by 4 bases, the J end by 1 base, with 13 bases between. This CDR3 contains 15 residues. The CDR3 nucleotides are TGTGCCAGCAGTTTCCTTGGGGCGATCCAAGAGACCCAGTACTTC. Amino acids: CASSFLGAIQETQYF.

The V and J genes are TRBV6-5 and TRBJ1-4, with D unresolved. Germline CDR1 and CDR2: MNHEY and SVGAGI. V was shortened by 3 bases and J by 0 bases, with 11 bases between the two germline ends. This CDR3 region has 16 residues. DNA of the CDR3: TGTGCCAGCAGTTATCAAGGCGGGGCAACTAATGAAAAACTGTTTTTT. This codes for CASSYQGGATNEKLFF.

Here the CDR3 DNA reads TGTGCCAGCAGTTACTCGAGGGGGAGTGCAACTAATGAAAAACTGTTTTTT. It is translated as CASSYSRGSATNEKLFF. The chain uses TRBV6-2 or TRBV6-3 and TRBJ1-4, with a weak D call TRBD1 (6 bases). CDR3 length equals 17 residues. V was cut by 0 bases and J by 0 bases, with 11 bases left in between. CDR1 is MNHEY, CDR2 SVGEGT, per germline.

The CDR3 protein is CASPAAGGPYEQYV. In DNA, the CDR3 is TGTGCCAGCCCAGCCGCAGGGGGCCCCTACGAGCAGTACGTC. This chain uses TRBV6-5 with TRBJ2-7; TRBD1 matches 8 bases. The CDR3 loop spans 14 amino acids. The junction had 8 bases not matched to a gene; V was cut back by 8 bases and J by 2 bases. Germline V gene lookup returns CDR1 MNHEY and CDR2 SVGAGI.

The genes are TRBV3-1 (or the pseudogene TRBV3-2) and TRBJ1-1, with 8 bases fitting TRBD1. From germline, CDR1 is LGHDT and CDR2 YNNKEL (reference sequence). Trimming removed 5 bases from V and 3 bases from J; junction bases left unmatched: 8. CDR3 size: 15 residues. The CDR3 protein is CASSLHRGEDTEAFF. The CDR3 coding sequence is TGTGCCAGCAGCTTACACAGGGGGGAGGACACTGAAGCTTTCTTT.

V gene TRBV6-5 combines with J gene TRBJ2-1; 8 nucleotides match TRBD2. V lost 4 bases to trimming and J lost 4 bases; unmatched junction nucleotides: 6. Germline CDR1 MNHEY, CDR2 SVGAGI. The CDR3 is made up of 15 amino acids. CDR3 bases: TGTGCCAGCAGTTCACGGACTAGCAGGTACAATGAGCAGTTCTTC. Its protein is CASSSRTSRYNEQFF.